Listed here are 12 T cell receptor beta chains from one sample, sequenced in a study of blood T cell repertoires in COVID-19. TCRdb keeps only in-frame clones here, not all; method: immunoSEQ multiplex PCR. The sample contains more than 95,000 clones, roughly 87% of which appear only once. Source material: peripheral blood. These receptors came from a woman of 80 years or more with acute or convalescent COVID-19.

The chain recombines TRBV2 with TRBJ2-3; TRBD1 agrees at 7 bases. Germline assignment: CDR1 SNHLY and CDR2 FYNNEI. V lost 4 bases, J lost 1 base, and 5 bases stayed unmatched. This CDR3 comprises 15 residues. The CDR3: CASSVRQGGTDTQYF. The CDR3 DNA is TGTGCCAGCAGTGTGAGGCAGGGGGGCACAGATACGCAGTATTTT. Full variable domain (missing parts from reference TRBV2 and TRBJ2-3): EPEVTQTPSHQVTQMGQEVILRCVPISNHLYFYWYRQILGQKVEFLVSFYNNEISEKSEIFDDQFSVERPDGSNFTLKIRSTKLEDSAMYFCASSVRQGGTDTQYFGPGTRLTVL.

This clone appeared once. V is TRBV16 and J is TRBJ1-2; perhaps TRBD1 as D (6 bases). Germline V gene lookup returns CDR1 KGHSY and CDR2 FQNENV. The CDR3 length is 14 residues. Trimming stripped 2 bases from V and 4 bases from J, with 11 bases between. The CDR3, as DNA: TGTGCCAGCAGCCAACTCAGGGGTGGCTATGGCTACACCTTC. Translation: CASSQLRGGYGYTF.

The CDR3 loop reads CASSLSGQQETQYF. The CDR3 DNA reads TGCGCCAGCAGCTTGTCGGGACAGCAAGAGACCCAGTACTTC. V usage is TRBV5-1 and J usage is TRBJ2-5; 7 bases map to TRBD1. CDR1 SGHRS and CDR2 YFSETQ come from the germline V gene. The CDR3 is made up of 14 amino acids. V dropped 1 base and J dropped 2; count of bases not matched to a gene: 2.

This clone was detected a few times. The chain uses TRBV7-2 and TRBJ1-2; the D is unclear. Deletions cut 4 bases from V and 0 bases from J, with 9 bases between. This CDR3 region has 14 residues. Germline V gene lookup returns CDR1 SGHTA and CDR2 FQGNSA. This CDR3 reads CASSWNGANYGYTF. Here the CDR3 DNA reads TGTGCCAGCAGCTGGAACGGAGCTAACTATGGCTACACCTTC.

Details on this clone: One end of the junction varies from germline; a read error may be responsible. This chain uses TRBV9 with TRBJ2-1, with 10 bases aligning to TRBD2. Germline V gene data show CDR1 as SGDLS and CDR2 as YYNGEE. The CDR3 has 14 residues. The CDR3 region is CASSGGHSYNEQFF. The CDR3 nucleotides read TGTGCCAGTAGCGGGGGGCACTCCTACAATGAGCAGTTCTTC. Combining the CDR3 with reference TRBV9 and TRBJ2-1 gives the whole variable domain DSGVTQTPKHLITATGQRVTLRCSPRSGDLSVYWYQQSLDQGLQFLIQYYNGEERAKGNILERFSAQQFPDLHSELNLSSLELGDSALYFCASSGGHSYNEQFFGPGTRLTVL.

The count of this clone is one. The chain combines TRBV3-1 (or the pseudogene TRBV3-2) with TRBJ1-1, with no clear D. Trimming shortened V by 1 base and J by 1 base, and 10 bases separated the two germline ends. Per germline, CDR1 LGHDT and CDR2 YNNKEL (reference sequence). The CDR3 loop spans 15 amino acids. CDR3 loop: CASSQGNRANTEAFF. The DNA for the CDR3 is TGTGCCAGCAGCCAAGGGAACAGAGCGAACACTGAAGCTTTCTTT.

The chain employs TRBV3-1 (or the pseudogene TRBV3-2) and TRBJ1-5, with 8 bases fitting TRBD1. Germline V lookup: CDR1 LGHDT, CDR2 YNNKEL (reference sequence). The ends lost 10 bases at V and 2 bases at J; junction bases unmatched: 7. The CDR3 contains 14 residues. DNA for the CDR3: TGTGCCACCCCGGAGGACAGGGGCAATCAGCCCCAGCATTTT. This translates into CATPEDRGNQPQHF.

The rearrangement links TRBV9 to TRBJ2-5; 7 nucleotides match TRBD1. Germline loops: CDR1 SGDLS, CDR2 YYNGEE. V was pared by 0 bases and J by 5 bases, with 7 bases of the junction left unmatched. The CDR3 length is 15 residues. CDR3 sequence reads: CASSVGTGAGETQYF. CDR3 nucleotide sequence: TGTGCCAGCAGCGTAGGTACAGGGGCTGGGGAGACCCAGTACTTC.

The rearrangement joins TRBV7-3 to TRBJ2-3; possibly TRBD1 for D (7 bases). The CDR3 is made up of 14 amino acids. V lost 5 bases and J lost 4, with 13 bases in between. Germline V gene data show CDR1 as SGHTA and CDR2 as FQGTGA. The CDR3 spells CASSDPGGSDTQYF. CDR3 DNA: TGTGCCAGCAGCGATCCAGGGGGGTCAGATACGCAGTATTTT. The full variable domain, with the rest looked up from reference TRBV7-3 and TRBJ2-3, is GAGVSQTPSNKVTEKGKYVELRCDPISGHTALYWYRQSLGQGPEFLIYFQGTGAADDSGLPNDRFFAVRPEGSVSTLKIQRTERGDSAVYLCASSDPGGSDTQYFGPGTRLTVL.

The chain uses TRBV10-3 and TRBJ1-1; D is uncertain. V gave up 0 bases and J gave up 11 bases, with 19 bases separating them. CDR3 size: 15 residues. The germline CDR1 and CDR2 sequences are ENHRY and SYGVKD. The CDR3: CAISESNSVGAAAFF. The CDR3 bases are TGTGCCATCAGTGAGTCGAATTCAGTCGGAGCTGCGGCTTTCTTT.

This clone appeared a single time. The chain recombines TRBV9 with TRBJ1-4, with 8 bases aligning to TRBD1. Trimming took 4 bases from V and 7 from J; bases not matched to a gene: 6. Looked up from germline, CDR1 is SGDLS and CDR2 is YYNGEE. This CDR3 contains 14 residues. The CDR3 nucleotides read TGTGCCAGCAGCAAGACAGGGGCGGGTGAAAAACTGTTTTTT. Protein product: CASSKTGAGEKLFF.

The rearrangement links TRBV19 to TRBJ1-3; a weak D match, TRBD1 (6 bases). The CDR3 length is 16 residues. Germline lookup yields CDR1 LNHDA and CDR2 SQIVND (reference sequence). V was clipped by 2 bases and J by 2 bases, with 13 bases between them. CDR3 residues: CASSIIQGLPGNTIYF. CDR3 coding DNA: TGTGCCAGTAGTATAATACAGGGTCTCCCTGGAAACACCATATATTTT. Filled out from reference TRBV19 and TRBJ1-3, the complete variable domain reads DGGITQSPKYLFRKEGQNVTLSCEQNLNHDAMYWYRQDPGQGLRLIYYSQIVNDFQKGDIAEGYSVSREKKESFPLTVTSAQKNPTAFYLCASSIIQGLPGNTIYFGEGSWLTVV.